Presented here are 26 T cell receptor beta chains from one specimen sequenced in a study of blood T cell repertoires in COVID-19. Sequenced by immunoSEQ multiplex PCR; TCRdb stores in-frame clones only, minus some. The repertoire holds 200,000 to 250,000 clones, approximately 85% seen once, with 6% to 8.5% in the top ten. Sequencing was carried out using peripheral blood. All receptors derive from a woman between 45 and 65 years old with active or convalescent COVID-19.

CDR3 residues: CASSQVPGTGTYEQYF. CDR3 nucleotide sequence: TGTGCCAGCAGCCAAGTCCCCGGGACAGGGACCTACGAGCAGTACTTC. J is TRBJ2-7 and V is TRBV3-1 (or the pseudogene TRBV3-2); 9 nucleotides align to TRBD1. J gave up 2 bases and V 1 base, and 6 bases lay outside the gene matches. This CDR3 spans 16 amino acids. Germline assignment: CDR1 LGHDT and CDR2 YNNKEL (reference sequence).

The chain is built from TRBV5-1 and TRBJ1-1; maybe TRBD1 (5 bases). CDR1 and CDR2 from the germline V gene are SGHRS and YFSETQ. The CDR3 length is 14 residues. V dropped 5 bases and J dropped 0 bases, with 11 bases sitting between them. The DNA for the CDR3 is TGCGCCAGCAGGTTAGGGGCGGTGAACACTGAAGCTTTCTTT. Protein product: CASRLGAVNTEAFF.

J is TRBJ1-2 and V is TRBV6-1; 7 nucleotides agree with TRBD1. Germline CDR1 and CDR2: MNHNS and SASEGT. The J segment lost 3 bases and the V segment lost 3 bases, leaving 4 bases of the junction unmatched. This CDR3 spans 14 amino acids. CDR3 region: CASSDGQDYYGYTF. The CDR3, as DNA: TGTGCCAGCAGTGATGGACAGGACTACTATGGCTACACCTTC.

The rearrangement links TRBV4-1 to TRBJ1-2; TRBD1 matches at 8 bases. Germline loops: CDR1 MGHRA, CDR2 YSYEKL. This CDR3 region has 14 residues. The J segment lost 4 bases and the V segment lost 2 bases, leaving 3 bases of the junction unmatched. CDR3 DNA: TGCGCCAGCAGCCAAACAGGGGGTGGCTATGGCTACACCTTC. Its protein product is CASSQTGGGYGYTF.

This rearrangement joins TRBV2 to TRBJ1-6; D is ambiguous. V was shortened by 8 bases and J by 3 bases, with 5 bases between the two germline ends. Germline loops: CDR1 SNHLY, CDR2 FYNNEI. This CDR3 has 12 residues. DNA for the CDR3: TGTGCCAGCCGGGACTATAATTCACCCCTCCACTTT. Amino acids: CASRDYNSPLHF.

Only one count was recorded for this clone. This rearrangement joins TRBV14 to TRBJ1-4; a weak D match, TRBD1 (6 bases). CDR3 length equals 17 residues. Germline values: CDR1 SGHDN, CDR2 FVKESK. Trimming pared 0 bases from V and 4 bases from J, leaving 15 bases between. CDR3 amino acids: CASSQERSGAINEKLFF. CDR3 bases: TGTGCCAGCAGCCAAGAAAGGTCAGGGGCGATTAATGAAAAACTGTTTTTT.

Notes on this clone: The same CDR3 can be traced to other DNA sequences in this sample. This chain joins TRBV12-3 or TRBV12-4 and TRBJ2-2; 7 bases agree with TRBD1. The J segment lost 8 bases and the V segment lost 5 bases, leaving 5 bases of the junction unmatched. There are 13 residues in the CDR3. CDR3 coding DNA: TGTGCCAGCAGTCGACAGGGTACGGGGGAGCTGTTTTTT. Its translation: CASSRQGTGELFF.

The V gene is TRBV6-5, the J gene TRBJ2-7; possibly TRBD1 for D (5 bases). Trimming pared 4 bases from V and 6 bases from J, leaving 19 bases between. This CDR3 spans 15 amino acids. Per the germline V gene, CDR1 is MNHEY and CDR2 is SVGAGI. CDR3 sequence (DNA): TGTGCCAGCAGTTCCCCGCAAGCCAGGGTTTCCGAGCAGTACTTC. Translation gives CASSSPQARVSEQYF.

V gene TRBV19 combines with J gene TRBJ1-6; no firm D call. The CDR3 runs to 15 residues. Trimming shortened V by 7 bases and J by 4 bases, and 14 bases separated the two germline ends. Germline V gene lookup returns CDR1 LNHDA and CDR2 SQIVND (reference sequence). CDR3: CASTPDMVYNSPLHF. The CDR3 coding sequence is TGTGCCAGTACTCCAGACATGGTTTATAATTCACCCCTCCACTTT. The entire variable domain, with the rest obtained from reference TRBV19 and TRBJ1-6, is as follows: DGGITQSPKYLFRKEGQNVTLSCEQNLNHDAMYWYRQDPGQGLRLIYYSQIVNDFQKGDIAEGYSVSREKKESFPLTVTSAQKNPTAFYLCASTPDMVYNSPLHFGNGTRLTVT.

The chain recombines TRBV2 with TRBJ2-1, with a weak D call TRBD2 (6 bases). Germline CDR1 is SNHLY and CDR2 is FYNNEI. V was pared by 11 bases and J by 9 bases, with 14 bases between. This CDR3 region has 11 residues. The CDR3 reads CAGRGRAEQFF. In DNA form, the CDR3 reads TGTGCCGGACGGGGGAGAGCTGAGCAGTTCTTC.

V usage is TRBV23-1 and J usage is TRBJ1-4; D gene ambiguous. TRBV23-1 is an ORF for which the function is uncertain. Deletions cut 3 bases from V and 0 bases from J, with 11 bases between. The CDR3 totals 16 residues. The CDR3 here is CASSQAVYATNEKLFF. In DNA, the CDR3 is TGCGCCAGCAGTCAGGCCGTATATGCAACTAATGAAAAACTGTTTTTT.

This clone was counted a single time. This chain uses TRBV7-9 with TRBJ1-1, with D possibly TRBD1 on 5 matching bases. CDR3 length equals 14 residues. With 5 bases removed from V and 5 bases from J, the gap between germline ends came to 15 bases. Germline V gene sequence: CDR1 SEHNR, CDR2 FQNEAQ (reference sequence). For the CDR3, the DNA is TGTGCCAGCAGCCACGAACGGGAGGGGACTGAAGCTTTCTTT. Translated, it gives CASSHEREGTEAFF. Looking up the rest from reference TRBV7-9 and TRBJ1-1 gives the full variable domain: DTGVSQNPRHKITKRGQNVTFRCDPISEHNRLYWYRQTLGQGPEFLTYFQNEAQLEKSRLLSDRFSAERPKGSFSTLEIQRTEQGDSAMYLCASSHEREGTEAFFGQGTRLTVV.

The J gene is TRBJ1-5, the V gene TRBV2, with D possibly being TRBD1 (6 bases). V lost 7 bases to trimming and J lost 6 bases, with 19 bases between them. In germline, CDR1 is SNHLY, CDR2 FYNNEI. This CDR3 is 15 amino acids long. In nucleotides, the CDR3 is TGTGCCAGCACCGGGAACCGACAGGCCTCTCAGCCCCAGCATTTT. Protein: CASTGNRQASQPQHF.

The V call is TRBV28, the J call TRBJ1-2; D gene ambiguous. The germline CDR1 and CDR2 sequences are MDHEN and SYDVKM. The CDR3 has 13 residues. V was cut by 4 bases and J by 0 bases, with 6 bases left in between. Here the CDR3 DNA reads TGTGCCAGCAGTTCCTACCCTAACTATGGCTACACCTTC. Translation gives CASSSYPNYGYTF.

This clone was seen only a few times. The chain is built from TRBV7-2 and TRBJ1-5; D may be TRBD1 (5 bases). The CDR3 totals 17 residues. The V end lost 2 bases, the J end lost 2 bases, and 16 bases lay between the germline ends. Germline V gives CDR1 SGHTA, CDR2 FQGNSA. The CDR3 sequence: CASSLLQGGFGNQPQHF. CDR3 in DNA: TGTGCCAGCAGCTTACTGCAGGGTGGATTCGGCAATCAGCCCCAGCATTTT. Variable domain in full (rest from reference TRBV7-2 and TRBJ1-5): GAGVSQSPSNKVTEKGKDVELRCDPISGHTALYWYRQSLGQGLEFLIYFQGNSAPDKSGLPSDRFSAERTGGSVSTLTIQRTQQEDSAVYLCASSLLQGGFGNQPQHFGDGTRLSIL.

The chain is built from TRBV2 and TRBJ2-3; D is perhaps TRBD1 (5 bases). V was trimmed by 3 bases and J by 2 bases, leaving 6 bases between them. Germline assignment: CDR1 SNHLY and CDR2 FYNNEI. The length of the CDR3 is 13 residues. The CDR3 DNA sequence: TGTGCCAGCAGTGACAGGGTCACAGATACGCAGTATTTT. Residues: CASSDRVTDTQYF.

The J gene is TRBJ2-7, the V gene TRBV7-9; no reliable D call. Germline V gene sequence: CDR1 SEHNR, CDR2 FQNEAQ (reference sequence). The CDR3 sequence is 13 residues long. The V end lost 1 base, the J end lost 4 bases, and 8 bases lay between the germline ends. CDR3 amino acids: CASSLVGPYEQYF. The CDR3 DNA sequence: TGTGCCAGCAGCTTAGTGGGCCCGTACGAGCAGTACTTC.

J is TRBJ1-1 and V is TRBV11-2; 10 bases align to TRBD1. Per the germline V gene, CDR1 is SGHAT and CDR2 is FQNNGV. The CDR3 loop spans 14 amino acids. The trim removed 4 bases at V and 1 base at J, leaving 0 bases unmatched. The CDR3 coding sequence is TGTGCCAGCAGCTGGGACAGGGGGAACACTGAAGCTTTCTTT. This encodes CASSWDRGNTEAFF. The entire variable domain, with the rest obtained from reference TRBV11-2 and TRBJ1-1, is as follows: EAGVAQSPRYKIIEKRQSVAFWCNPISGHATLYWYQQILGQGPKLLIQFQNNGVVDDSQLPKDRFSAERLKGVDSTLKIQPAKLEDSAVYLCASSWDRGNTEAFFGQGTRLTVV.

This clone came up a few times. V is TRBV9 and J is TRBJ2-2, with 11 bases lining up with TRBD2. The junction had 5 bases not matched to a gene; V was cut back by 3 bases and J by 7 bases. Germline assignment: CDR1 SGDLS and CDR2 YYNGEE. The CDR3 runs 15 residues. The CDR3 DNA reads TGTGCCAGCAGCGCCCCGGGACTAGCGGTCGGGGAGCTGTTTTTT. Its translation is CASSAPGLAVGELFF.

J is TRBJ2-3 and V is TRBV5-6; perhaps TRBD2 as D (6 bases). CDR3 length equals 16 residues. The germline CDR1 and CDR2 sequences are SGHDT and YYEEEE. V was shortened by 0 bases and J by 0 bases, with 11 bases between the two germline ends. For the CDR3, the DNA is TGTGCCAGCAGCTTGGATGTCGGGAGAAGCACAGATACGCAGTATTTT. Translated: CASSLDVGRSTDTQYF.

The chain recombines TRBV9 with TRBJ2-5; 7 nucleotides line up with TRBD2. After removal of 0 bases from V and 2 bases from J, the junction contained 7 bases not matched to a gene. This CDR3 spans 16 amino acids. Germline V gene lookup returns CDR1 SGDLS and CDR2 YYNGEE. The CDR3 DNA follows: TGTGCCAGCAGCGTAGGGTGGCTAGCGGCGCAAGAGACCCAGTACTTC. The encoded protein is CASSVGWLAAQETQYF.

V gene TRBV28 combines with J gene TRBJ1-1; TRBD1 matches at 7 bases. CDR3 length equals 16 residues. Germline assignment: CDR1 MDHEN and CDR2 SYDVKM. V lost 1 base and J lost 0; bases outside the gene matches: 5. The chain's CDR3 is CASSLYRTGMNTEAFF. CDR3 nucleotides: TGTGCCAGCAGTTTATACCGGACAGGCATGAACACTGAAGCTTTCTTT. Full variable domain (outside the CDR3, taken from reference TRBV28 and TRBJ1-1): DVKVTQSSRYLVKRTGEKVFLECVQDMDHENMFWYRQDPGLGLRLIYFSYDVKMKEKGDIPEGYSVSREKKERFSLILESASTNQTSMYLCASSLYRTGMNTEAFFGQGTRLTVV.

CDR3 sequence reads: CASSQEGQGPFSNQPQHF. In DNA, the CDR3 is TGCGCCAGCAGCCAAGAAGGACAGGGGCCCTTCAGCAATCAGCCCCAGCATTTT. V is TRBV4-1 and J is TRBJ1-5; 9 nucleotides align to TRBD1. Germline CDR1 reads MGHRA; CDR2 reads YSYEKL. The CDR3 has 18 residues. V lost 0 bases, J lost 1 base, and 7 bases stayed unmatched.

The gene calls are TRBV6-5 and TRBJ2-7; 8 bases align to TRBD1. Germline lookup yields CDR1 MNHEY and CDR2 SVGAGI. Unmatched junction bases numbered 4, after V lost 6 bases and J lost 0 bases. CDR3 size: 14 residues. The DNA for the CDR3 is TGTGCCAGCAGCCGACAGGGGAGCTCCTACGAGCAGTACTTC. This gives the protein CASSRQGSSYEQYF.

This clone was observed a single time. CDR3 loop: CASSQEGLAADTQYF. CDR3 DNA sequence: TGTGCCAGCAGTCAGGAGGGACTAGCCGCCGATACGCAGTATTTT. The rearrangement links TRBV3-1 (or the pseudogene TRBV3-2) to TRBJ2-3; TRBD2 aligns across 9 bases. Germline CDR1 LGHDT, CDR2 YNNKEL (reference sequence). V lost 6 bases and J lost 6; bases outside the gene matches: 10. The CDR3 runs 15 residues.

V usage is TRBV20-1 and J usage is TRBJ2-7; a possible D gene is TRBD2 (5 bases). This CDR3 spans 14 amino acids. V shed 3 bases and J shed 6 bases, with 18 bases lying between them. Per the germline V gene, CDR1 is DFQATT and CDR2 is SNEGSKA (reference sequence). The CDR3 loop is CSASMRVSYREQYF. CDR3 coding DNA: TGCAGTGCTAGTATGAGGGTATCCTATCGCGAGCAGTACTTC.